This T cell receptor beta chain was identified during a study of blood T cell repertoires in COVID-19. For the study at large: Acute-phase and convalescent COVID-19 samples originated in the United States, Italy and Spain. T cells, B-cell-depleted T cells, or PBMCs provided the cDNA or gDNA that served as material.

Authors' analysis steps: Nucleated cell counts were estimated from reference gene primer amplification. Sequenced by immunoSEQ multiplex PCR; TCRdb stores in-frame clones only, minus some. V and J calls and clone size are given by that table; D and trimming were obtained from the DNA. The sample shows around 150,000 clones, almost 80% of them seen only once. Germline loops: CDR1 SGDLS, CDR2 YYNGEE. The length of the CDR3 is 15 residues. Trimming cost V 5 bases and J 0 bases, with 12 bases left between them. This clone was picked up a small number of times. The rearrangement joins TRBV9 to TRBJ2-1; D gene uncertain. Sequencing was done on a sample of peripheral blood. This receptor was obtained from a man aged 45 to 65 with active or convalescent COVID-19. The CDR3 DNA reads as TGTGCCAGCAGTTCCGTTGACTTCTCCTACAATGAGCAGTTCTTC. Residues: CASSSVDFSYNEQFF.